A single sample is the source of the 22 T cell receptor beta chains below, sequenced in a study of spatial heterogeneity in lung cancer. Indicated time point: sample taken at primary tumor resection. Researchers sequenced whole RNA taken from tumor, nontumor lung or frozen PBMC without sorting. TCRdb used MiXCR to reprocess the 5' RACE reads, holding one entry per CDR3 protein. This sample has some 85,000 distinct CDR3 sequences, with approximately 20% found just once. The sequenced sample was PBMCs, obtained at surgery. These receptors were obtained from a male donor with early-stage non-small cell lung cancer.

This chain's CDR3 is CASSGGTINNEQFF. CDR3 DNA sequence: TGTGCCAGCTCAGGCGGGACCATCAACAATGAGCAGTTCTTC. The V call is TRBV7-2, the J call TRBJ2-1, with D possibly TRBD2 on 6 matching bases. This CDR3 spans 14 amino acids. CDR1 is SGHTA, CDR2 FQGNSA, per germline. Trimming removed 8 bases at V and 5 bases at J, with 16 bases between.

V is TRBV20-1 and J is TRBJ2-1; D is unresolved. The ends were cut back, 3 bases at V and 2 bases at J, with 5 bases in the middle. In germline, CDR1 is DFQATT, CDR2 SNEGSKA (reference sequence). The CDR3 runs to 12 residues. The CDR3 is CSARDAYNEQFF. The DNA of the CDR3 is TGCAGTGCTAGGGATGCCTACAATGAGCAGTTCTTC.

The chain uses TRBV4-2 and TRBJ2-7, with D possibly matching TRBD2 (5 bases). Germline CDR1 and CDR2: LGHNA and YNFKEQ. This CDR3 comprises 17 residues. V lost 0 bases, J lost 0 bases, and 15 bases lay in between. CDR3 coding DNA: TGTGCCAGCAGCCAAGATCTTACAGCGGCCCTCTCCTACGAGCAGTACTTC. Translation gives CASSQDLTAALSYEQYF.

This clonotype showed up just a few times. The chain is built from TRBV7-9 and TRBJ1-3; 8 nucleotides agree with TRBD1. CDR1 SEHNR and CDR2 FQNEAQ come from the germline V gene (reference sequence). The trim removed 7 bases at V and 0 bases at J, leaving 11 bases unmatched. There are 17 residues in the CDR3. This CDR3 is CASIQDRAYISGNTIYF. Here the CDR3 DNA reads TGTGCCAGCATCCAGGACAGGGCGTATATCTCTGGAAACACCATATATTTT. Based on the CDR3 plus reference TRBV7-9 and TRBJ1-3, the full variable domain is DTGVSQNPRHKITKRGQNVTFRCDPISEHNRLYWYRQTLGQGPEFLTYFQNEAQLEKSRLLSDRFSAERPKGSFSTLEIQRTEQGDSAMYLCASIQDRAYISGNTIYFGEGSWLTVV.

This clonotype appeared a few times. The V gene is TRBV23-1, the J gene TRBJ1-5; 9 positions match TRBD1. TRBV23-1 is placed among ORFs of uncertain function. V lost 4 bases and J lost 3; bases outside the gene matches: 13. The CDR3 runs 18 residues. This CDR3 is CASSPRRDRGRINQPQHF. The CDR3, as DNA: TGCGCCAGCAGTCCGCGCAGAGACAGGGGGAGGATCAATCAGCCCCAGCATTTT.

The CDR3 region has the DNA TGTGCCAGCAGCTTAGGGAGACAGGGGTATAATTCACCCCTCCACTTT. It encodes CASSLGRQGYNSPLHF. The chain has TRBV7-2 and TRBJ1-6, with 8 bases matching TRBD1. Germline CDR1 is SGHTA and CDR2 is FQGNSA. The CDR3 spans 16 residues. Trimming cost V 1 base and J 4 bases; bases outside gene matches: 3.

This clonotype came up a few times. DNA for the CDR3: TGTGCCAGCAGCTTAGGGAGTAACTATGGCTACACCTTC. Translating gives CASSLGSNYGYTF. This rearrangement joins TRBV11-3 to TRBJ1-2; D is undetermined. The germline V and J ends were trimmed by 1 base and 1 base, with 4 bases remaining between them. The CDR3 is made up of 13 amino acids. Germline V gene lookup returns CDR1 SGHNT and CDR2 YENEEA.

There are a few counts of this clonotype. The chain employs TRBV7-9 and TRBJ1-4; 8 positions match TRBD1. Germline V gene lookup returns CDR1 SEHNR and CDR2 FQNEAQ (reference sequence). CDR3 length: 15 residues. The junction had 7 bases not matched to a gene; V was cut back by 5 bases and J by 5 bases. CDR3 DNA sequence: TGTGCCAGCAGCCCGGAGGGACAGGTCAATGAAAAACTGTTTTTT. Translation gives CASSPEGQVNEKLFF.

This clonotype was seen only a few times. The J gene is TRBJ1-1, the V gene TRBV18; D not resolved. The CDR3 has 15 residues. The V and J ends lost 0 bases and 1 base respectively, with 9 bases between them. Germline assignment: CDR1 KGHSH and CDR2 LQKENI. The CDR3, as DNA: TGTGCCAGCTCACCACCGAATCAGAGGAACACTGAAGCTTTCTTT. It yields the protein CASSPPNQRNTEAFF.

In this sample, this clonotype turned up a few times. V and J are TRBV5-1 and TRBJ2-2; D perhaps matches TRBD2 (6 bases). CDR3 length equals 13 residues. CDR1 SGHRS and CDR2 YFSETQ come from the germline V gene. Trimming removed 7 bases at V and 8 bases at J, with 15 bases between. This chain's CDR3 is CASRGTRDGELFF. In DNA form, the CDR3 reads TGCGCCAGCCGGGGGACCCGGGATGGGGAGCTGTTTTTT.

The J gene is TRBJ2-3, the V gene TRBV29-1, with TRBD2 as a possible D gene (7 bases). Trimming took off 0 bases at V and 0 bases at J, with 13 bases between the two ends. Per germline, CDR1 SQVTM and CDR2 ANQGSEA. This CDR3 region has 16 residues. CDR3 bases: TGCAGCGTTGAAGAGGGGAGGGGGAGAAGCACAGATACGCAGTATTTT. Translation: CSVEEGRGRSTDTQYF.

This chain links TRBV21-1 with TRBJ2-2; the DNA was not used to check the table's D call, TRBD2. TRBV21-1 is a pseudogene locus. This CDR3 spans 16 amino acids. CDR3 sequence: CASSNTPGGRAGELFF. The CDR3 nucleotides are TGTGCCAGCAGCAATACCCCCGGCGGGAGAGCCGGGGAGCTGTTTTTT.

The chain is built from TRBV11-3 and TRBJ2-5, with unresolved D. CDR3 length: 13 amino acids. Trimming left V 2 bases short and J 2 bases short, with 6 bases between. Germline assignment: CDR1 SGHNT and CDR2 YENEEA. CDR3: CASSLSIQETQYF. The CDR3 DNA is TGTGCCAGCAGCTTAAGCATACAAGAGACCCAGTACTTC.

This clonotype showed up many times. The chain recombines TRBV4-3 with TRBJ1-1; 9 bases match TRBD1. CDR1 is LGHNA and CDR2 is YSLEER in the germline V gene. The length of the CDR3 is 13 residues. After removal of 4 bases from V and 3 bases from J, the junction contained 0 bases not matched to a gene. The CDR3, as DNA: TGCGCCAGCAGCCGGACAGGGGACACTGAAGCTTTCTTT. It specifies CASSRTGDTEAFF.

This clonotype has ten or more counts. V usage is TRBV5-8 and J usage is TRBJ1-2, with D unresolved. V lost 4 bases and J lost 2, with 18 bases in between. CDR1 is SGHTS and CDR2 is YDEGEE in the germline V gene. CDR3 length: 16 residues. CDR3 bases: TGTGCCAGCAGCCCGAGTTTCAGCAGGCGGAACTATGGCTACACCTTC. It specifies CASSPSFSRRNYGYTF.

This clonotype is a singleton in its sample. V and J are TRBV9 and TRBJ2-4, with D perhaps TRBD2 (5 bases). V dropped 0 bases and J dropped 5 bases, with 9 bases sitting between them. Germline loops: CDR1 SGDLS, CDR2 YYNGEE. CDR3 size: 14 residues. The CDR3 reads CASSVAGIENIQYF. CDR3 nucleotides: TGTGCCAGCAGCGTAGCCGGGATCGAAAACATTCAGTACTTC.

This clonotype has at least ten counts. The rearrangement joins TRBV20-1 to TRBJ1-6; TRBD1 is a possible D gene (6 bases). The V gene's germline CDR1 is DFQATT and CDR2 SNEGSKA (reference sequence). The CDR3 spans 15 residues. The V end lost 3 bases, the J end lost 3 bases, and 12 bases lay between the germline ends. In nucleotides, the CDR3 is TGCAGTGCTAGCGACGGACAGCGCTATAATTCACCCCTCCACTTT. Protein: CSASDGQRYNSPLHF.

This clonotype has just a few counts. The rearrangement uses TRBV11-3 and TRBJ2-5, with D uncertain. The length of the CDR3 is 16 residues. CDR1 is SGHNT, CDR2 YENEEA, per germline. V was shortened by 4 bases and J by 0 bases, with 15 bases between the two germline ends. Here the CDR3 DNA reads TGTGCCAGCAGCTCCCCAGGTCGAAAGTACCAAGAGACCCAGTACTTC. This encodes CASSSPGRKYQETQYF.

The chain carries TRBV5-1 and TRBJ2-2; D ambiguous. Germline loops: CDR1 SGHRS, CDR2 YFSETQ. The CDR3 is 11 residues long. With 2 bases removed from V and 6 bases from J, the gap between germline ends came to 2 bases. CDR3: CASSFAGELFF. Here the CDR3 DNA reads TGCGCCAGCAGCTTTGCCGGGGAGCTGTTTTTT.

V is TRBV6-1 and J is TRBJ1-5; D ambiguous. This CDR3 is built from 15 residues. CDR1 and CDR2 (germline): MNHNS, SASEGT. V lost 2 bases and J lost 6, with 14 bases in between. CDR3 amino acids: CASSEWWGNGQPQHF. As DNA, the CDR3 is TGTGCCAGCAGTGAATGGTGGGGAAATGGTCAGCCCCAGCATTTT.

There are many counts of this clonotype. The chain combines TRBV3-1 with TRBJ1-2; weak D call: TRBD1 (5 bases). The CDR3 totals 13 residues. Trimming removed 0 bases from V and 14 bases from J, with 16 bases in between. Germline CDR1 is LGHDT and CDR2 is YNNKEL (reference sequence). CDR3 nucleotide sequence: TGTGCCAGCAGCCAAGATCTTAGGACAATTGGTACCTTC. Its translation is CASSQDLRTIGTF.

The sample holds a few counts of this clonotype. The chain couples TRBV2 to TRBJ2-1, with 8 bases lining up with TRBD1. The CDR3 sequence is 16 residues long. V lost 4 bases and J lost 0; bases outside the gene matches: 5. CDR1 SNHLY and CDR2 FYNNEI come from the germline V gene. In DNA form, the CDR3 reads TGTGCCAGCAGTGCAAGGACAGGGAGCTCCTACAATGAGCAGTTCTTC. Protein sequence: CASSARTGSSYNEQFF.